The 10 T cell receptor beta chains given below trace back to one sample, sequenced in a study of cytomegalovirus exposure and HLA in healthy donors. The PCR was carried out with 60 Vbeta primers and 13 Jbeta primers. Assay used: immunoSEQ multiplex PCR; TCRdb lists only in-frame clones, some missing. The profile shows 110,000 or so clones, 70% to 85% of them singletons. The sample consisted of PBMCs. These TCRs come from a woman between 50 and 59 years old in good health and CMV-seropositive.

The chain is built from TRBV7-2 and TRBJ1-1, with 9 positions matching TRBD1. The germline V gene has CDR1 SGHTA and CDR2 FQGNSA. The CDR3 extends over 14 amino acids. V gave up 4 bases and J gave up 7 bases; unmatched junction bases: 7. In nucleotides, the CDR3 is TGTGCCAGCAGCTGGAGGGGACAGGGTAGTGAAGCTTTCTTT. It translates to CASSWRGQGSEAFF.

This clone was detected a few times. The chain employs TRBV28 and TRBJ1-2; D uncertain. V dropped 4 bases and J dropped 4 bases, with 19 bases sitting between them. The CDR3 is 16 residues long. Germline V CDR1 and CDR2: MDHEN, SYDVKM. This chain's CDR3 is CASSSSTWLGSYGYTF. The CDR3 DNA is TGTGCCAGCAGTTCATCGACCTGGTTGGGCTCCTATGGCTACACCTTC.

In DNA form, the CDR3 reads TGTGCCAGCAGAGAACGTAGCGAGCAGTACTTC. Amino acids: CASRERSEQYF. V gene TRBV2 combines with J gene TRBJ2-7; D uncertain. The V gene lost 6 bases and the J gene lost 6 bases, with 9 bases spanning the gap. The CDR3 extends over 11 amino acids. Germline V CDR1 and CDR2: SNHLY, FYNNEI.

The CDR3 spells CASSTSGLSTEQYF. DNA for the CDR3: TGTGCCAGCAGCACATCGGGACTCTCCACCGAGCAGTACTTC. The rearrangement uses TRBV28 and TRBJ2-7, with TRBD2 as a possible D gene (6 bases). The CDR3 is made up of 14 amino acids. Trimming removed 6 bases at V and 6 bases at J, with 18 bases between. Germline CDR1 MDHEN, CDR2 SYDVKM.

V usage is TRBV6-1 and J usage is TRBJ1-4; the match to TRBD1 covers 8 bases. The CDR3 consists of 14 residues. In germline, CDR1 is MNHNS, CDR2 SASEGT. V lost 3 bases, J lost 13 bases, and 10 bases stayed unmatched. The CDR3 sequence is CASSEGPTGVILFF. In DNA, the CDR3 is TGTGCCAGCAGTGAGGGCCCGACAGGGGTAATACTGTTTTTT.

This rearrangement joins TRBV6-6 to TRBJ1-1, with D uncertain. Germline V gene sequence: CDR1 MNHNY, CDR2 SVGAGI (reference sequence). CDR3 size: 13 residues. The germline V and J ends were trimmed by 6 bases and 0 bases, with 8 bases remaining between them. CDR3 DNA sequence: TGTGCCAGCAGATATGAGATGAACACTGAAGCTTTCTTT. It translates to CASRYEMNTEAFF.

The chain uses TRBV5-4 and TRBJ2-1; 12 nucleotides align to TRBD2. Trimming removed 3 bases from V and 5 bases from J; junction bases left unmatched: 3. This CDR3 has 15 residues. Germline CDR1 and CDR2: SGHNT and YYREEE (reference sequence). The CDR3 DNA reads as TGTGCCAGCAGCTCTAGCGGGGGGGCCGACAATGAGCAGTTCTTC. It specifies CASSSSGGADNEQFF.

The chain combines TRBV2 with TRBJ2-7, with 7 bases lining up with TRBD2. The CDR3 contains 14 residues. Germline-derived CDR1 and CDR2 are SNHLY and FYNNEI. Trimming took 7 bases from V and 9 from J; bases not matched to a gene: 15. In nucleotides, the CDR3 is TGTGCCAGCAAGCGGGGACCCACGGGAGGCGCGCAGTACTTC. It specifies CASKRGPTGGAQYF.

The chain uses TRBV5-5 and TRBJ1-2, with D possibly being TRBD1 (5 bases). The V end lost 0 bases, the J end lost 0 bases, and 12 bases lay between the germline ends. The CDR3 extends over 16 amino acids. In germline, CDR1 is SGHKS, CDR2 YYEKEE (reference sequence). CDR3 sequence (DNA): TGTGCCAGCAGCTTGGAAGGGCCCAGGGCTAACTATGGCTACACCTTC. This gives the protein CASSLEGPRANYGYTF.

This chain connects TRBV19 to TRBJ1-1, with D tentatively TRBD1 (5 bases). Trimming left V 8 bases short and J 1 base short, with 17 bases between. Per germline, CDR1 LNHDA and CDR2 SQIVND (reference sequence). This CDR3 has 15 residues. CDR3 protein: CASGNTGGGNTEAFF. DNA of the CDR3: TGTGCCAGTGGCAACACGGGCGGGGGGAACACTGAAGCTTTCTTT.